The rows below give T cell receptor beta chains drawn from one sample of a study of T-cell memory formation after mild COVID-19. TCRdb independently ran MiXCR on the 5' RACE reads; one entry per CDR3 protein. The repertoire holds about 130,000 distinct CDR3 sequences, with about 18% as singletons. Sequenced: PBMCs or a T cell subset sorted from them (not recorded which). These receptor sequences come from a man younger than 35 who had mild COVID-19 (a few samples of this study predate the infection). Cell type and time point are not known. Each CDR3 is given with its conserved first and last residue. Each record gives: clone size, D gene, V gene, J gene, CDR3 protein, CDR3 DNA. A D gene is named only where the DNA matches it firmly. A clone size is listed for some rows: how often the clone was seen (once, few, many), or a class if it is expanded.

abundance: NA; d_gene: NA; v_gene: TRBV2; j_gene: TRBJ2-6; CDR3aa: CASPRDMSSGANVLTF; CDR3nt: TGTGCCAGCCCCCGGGACATGAGCTCTGGGGCCAACGTCCTGACTTTC
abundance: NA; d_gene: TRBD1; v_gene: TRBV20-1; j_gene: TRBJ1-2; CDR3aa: CSHRGANYGYTF; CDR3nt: TGCAGTCACAGGGGAGCTAACTATGGCTACACCTTC
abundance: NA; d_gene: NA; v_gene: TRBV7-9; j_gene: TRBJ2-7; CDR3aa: CASSWISVTRRPYEQYF; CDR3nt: TGTGCCAGCAGCTGGATAAGTGTTACCCGTCGCCCCTACGAGCAGTACTTC
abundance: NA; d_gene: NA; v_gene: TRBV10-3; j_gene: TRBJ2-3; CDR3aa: CAIRDTGYGTPDTQYF; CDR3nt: TGTGCCATCAGGGACACAGGGTATGGGACCCCAGATACGCAGTATTTT
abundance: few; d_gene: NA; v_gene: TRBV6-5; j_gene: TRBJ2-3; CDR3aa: CASSYSGPRRGDTQYF; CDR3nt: TGTGCCAGCAGTTACTCTGGGCCTCGACGGGGCGATACGCAGTATTTT
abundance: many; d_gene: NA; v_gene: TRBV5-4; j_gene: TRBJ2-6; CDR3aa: CASSLPGSGANVLTF; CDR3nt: TGTGCCAGCAGCTTGCCAGGTTCTGGGGCCAACGTCCTGACTTTC
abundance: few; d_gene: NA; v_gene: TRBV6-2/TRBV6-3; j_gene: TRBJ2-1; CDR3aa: CARDAREQFF; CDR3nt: TGTGCCAGGGACGCTCGCGAGCAGTTCTTC
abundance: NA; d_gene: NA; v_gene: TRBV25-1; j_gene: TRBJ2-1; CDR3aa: CASSDPGGGAFEQFF; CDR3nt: TGTGCCAGCAGTGACCCCGGAGGGGGGGCGTTTGAGCAGTTCTTC
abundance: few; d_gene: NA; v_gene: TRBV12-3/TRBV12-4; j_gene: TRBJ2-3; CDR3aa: CASSPHWGTDTQYF; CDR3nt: TGTGCCAGCAGCCCTCATTGGGGCACAGATACGCAGTATTTT
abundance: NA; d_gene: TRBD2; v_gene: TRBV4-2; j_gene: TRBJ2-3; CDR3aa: CASSQASGTTDTQYF; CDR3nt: TGTGCCAGCAGCCAGGCTAGCGGGACCACAGATACGCAGTATTTT
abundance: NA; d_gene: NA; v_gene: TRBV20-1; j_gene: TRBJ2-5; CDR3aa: CSATVQAETQYF; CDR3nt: TGCAGTGCTACAGTCCAGGCGGAGACCCAGTACTTC
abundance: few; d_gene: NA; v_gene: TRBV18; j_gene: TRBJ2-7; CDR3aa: CASSPQVIGEQYF; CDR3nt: TGTGCCAGCTCACCCCAGGTGATAGGCGAGCAGTACTTC
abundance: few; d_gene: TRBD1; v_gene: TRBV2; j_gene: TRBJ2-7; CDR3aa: CASSRDREDEQYF; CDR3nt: TGTGCCAGCAGTCGGGACAGGGAAGACGAGCAGTACTTC
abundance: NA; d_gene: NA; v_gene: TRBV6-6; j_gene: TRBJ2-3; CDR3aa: CASSYWTDTDTQYF; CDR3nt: TGTGCCAGCAGTTACTGGACAGACACAGATACGCAGTATTTT
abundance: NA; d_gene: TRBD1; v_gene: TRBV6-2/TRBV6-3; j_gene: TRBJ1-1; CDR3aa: CASRTGKNTEAFF; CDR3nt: TGTGCCAGCCGGACAGGGAAGAACACTGAAGCTTTCTTT
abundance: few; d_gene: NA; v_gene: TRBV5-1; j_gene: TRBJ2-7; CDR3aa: CASSPSKAAYEQYF; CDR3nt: TGCGCCAGCAGCCCGAGTAAGGCCGCCTACGAGCAGTACTTC
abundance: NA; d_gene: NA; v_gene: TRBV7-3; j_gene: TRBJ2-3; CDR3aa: CASSSGKDGVTQYF; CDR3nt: TGTGCCAGCAGCTCCGGGAAGGACGGGGTTACGCAGTATTTT
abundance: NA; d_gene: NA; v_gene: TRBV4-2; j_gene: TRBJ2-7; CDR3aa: CASSLSSSGVYEQYF; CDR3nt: TGTGCCAGCAGCCTTAGCTCCTCCGGAGTCTACGAGCAGTACTTC
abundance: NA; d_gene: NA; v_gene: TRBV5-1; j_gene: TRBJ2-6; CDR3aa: CASSRGSVSGANVLTF; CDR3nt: TGCGCCAGCAGCCGGGGGTCGGTCTCTGGGGCCAACGTCCTGACTTTC
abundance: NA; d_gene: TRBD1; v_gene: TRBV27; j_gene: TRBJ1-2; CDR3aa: CASSLSDRGYGYTF; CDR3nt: TGTGCCAGCAGTTTATCTGACAGGGGCTATGGCTACACCTTC
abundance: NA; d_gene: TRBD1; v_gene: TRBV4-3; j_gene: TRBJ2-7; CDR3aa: CASSQDSHRGEEQYF; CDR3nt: TGCGCCAGCAGCCAAGATTCCCACAGGGGGGAAGAGCAGTACTTC
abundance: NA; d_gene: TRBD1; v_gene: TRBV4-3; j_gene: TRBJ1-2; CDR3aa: CASSQGEHRGQVYGYTF; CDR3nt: TGCGCCAGCAGCCAAGGGGAACACAGGGGGCAGGTATATGGCTACACCTTC
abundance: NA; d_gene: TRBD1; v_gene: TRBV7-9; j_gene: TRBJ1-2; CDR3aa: CASSFGTGGHYGYTF; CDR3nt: TGTGCCAGCAGCTTCGGGACAGGGGGTCACTATGGCTACACCTTC